The 24 T cell receptor beta chains below come from one sample, sequenced in a study of lymphopenia after photon versus proton radiotherapy. The repertoire was sequenced with immunoSEQ multiplex PCR; TCRdb's copy has only in-frame clones and lacks some. Among more than 60,000 clones, around 86% were seen once, and the ten largest hold about 2%. Sequenced here: peripheral blood, sampled from a patient treated with photon-based radiotherapy. These TCRs come from a man aged 35-49 years with gastric cancer.

The chain has TRBV19 and TRBJ1-1; possible D gene TRBD1, 5 bases. With 2 bases removed from V and 4 bases from J, the gap between germline ends came to 11 bases. The CDR3 contains 14 residues. CDR1 is LNHDA, CDR2 SQIVND, per germline (reference sequence). In DNA form, the CDR3 reads TGTGCCAGTAGTATACATTACGGGGGCACTGAAGCTTTCTTT. Translated: CASSIHYGGTEAFF.

The chain recombines TRBV7-2 with TRBJ2-1; no clear D gene. V lost 4 bases, J lost 6 bases, and 13 bases lay in between. The V gene's germline CDR1 is SGHTA and CDR2 FQGNSA. The CDR3 is 14 residues long. The CDR3 protein is CASSSRAASNEQFF. Here the CDR3 DNA reads TGTGCCAGCAGCTCCAGAGCAGCAAGCAATGAGCAGTTCTTC.

V usage is TRBV12-2 and J usage is TRBJ1-3; the table's D call, TRBD1, has no DNA check behind it. TRBV12-2 is flagged as a pseudogene. The CDR3 runs 11 residues. Here the CDR3 reads CAKGQDNTIYF. DNA for the CDR3: TGTGCAAAGGGGCAGGACAACACCATATATTTT.

The chain joins TRBV29-1 to TRBJ2-2; D is undetermined. Germline values: CDR1 SQVTM, CDR2 ANQGSEA. The CDR3 extends over 14 amino acids. Trimming took 4 bases from V and 5 from J, leaving 14 bases between them. This CDR3 is CSVGPSGSTGELFF. CDR3 DNA: TGCAGCGTTGGCCCTTCAGGAAGTACCGGGGAGCTGTTTTTT.

This sequence joins TRBV15 and TRBJ1-5; possibly TRBD1 for D (5 bases). CDR3 size: 15 residues. Germline assignment: CDR1 LNHNV and CDR2 YYDKDF (reference sequence). The germline V and J ends were trimmed by 2 bases and 2 bases, with 10 bases remaining between them. The CDR3 nucleotides are TGTGCCACCAGCAGACCGACGACAGGCAATCAGCCCCAGCATTTT. Its protein is CATSRPTTGNQPQHF. The complete variable domain, with remaining parts taken from reference TRBV15 and TRBJ1-5, reads DAMVIQNPRYQVTQFGKPVTLSCSQTLNHNVMYWYQQKSSQAPKLLFHYYDKDFNNEADTPDNFQSRRPNTSFCFLDIRSPGLGDTAMYLCATSRPTTGNQPQHFGDGTRLSIL.

The rearrangement joins TRBV6-1 to TRBJ1-2, with a possible D match to TRBD1 (5 bases). The length of the CDR3 is 14 residues. Germline V gene lookup returns CDR1 MNHNS and CDR2 SASEGT. Between the trimmed V and J ends, which lost 8 bases and 4 bases, there was a span of 17 bases. DNA for the CDR3: TGTGCCAGCTCCGACAGCAACCCTTCCTATGGCTACACCTTC. Encoded protein: CASSDSNPSYGYTF.

The J gene is TRBJ1-4, the V gene TRBV2; possible D gene TRBD1, 5 bases. Germline V gene data show CDR1 as SNHLY and CDR2 as FYNNEI. Trimming removed 7 bases at V and 1 base at J, with 10 bases between. This CDR3 contains 14 residues. The DNA for the CDR3 is TGTGCCAGCACACCCCAGGGAACTAATGAAAAACTGTTTTTT. Translation: CASTPQGTNEKLFF.

The rearrangement links TRBV6-5 to TRBJ1-1, with 11 bases that match TRBD1. The germline V gene has CDR1 MNHEY and CDR2 SVGAGI. The trim removed 6 bases at V and 3 bases at J, leaving 3 bases unmatched. This CDR3 has 14 residues. The CDR3 loop is CASSGQGADTEAFF. The DNA for the CDR3 is TGTGCCAGCAGCGGACAGGGGGCGGACACTGAAGCTTTCTTT.

CDR3 residues: CAWSVRAGELFF. Here the CDR3 DNA reads TGTGCCTGGAGTGTGAGGGCTGGGGAGCTGTTTTTT. V usage is TRBV30 and J usage is TRBJ2-2; TRBD2 is a possible D gene (5 bases). Germline CDR1 and CDR2: GTSNPN and SVGIG (reference sequence). The CDR3 loop spans 12 amino acids. V lost 0 bases and J 8 bases, leaving 7 bases between the germline ends. The full variable domain, rest sourced from reference TRBV30 and TRBJ2-2, is SQTIHQWPATLVQPVGSPLSLECTVEGTSNPNLYWYRQAAGRGLQLLFYSVGIGQISSEVPQNLSASRPQDRQFILSSKKLLLSDSGFYLCAWSVRAGELFFGEGSRLTVL.

The rearrangement joins TRBV27 to TRBJ1-2, with D perhaps matching TRBD1 (5 bases). V was clipped by 7 bases and J by 8 bases, with 26 bases between them. In germline, CDR1 is MNHEY, CDR2 SMNVEV (reference sequence). The CDR3 totals 16 residues. The CDR3 here is CASKFWGGTRSGGYTF. CDR3 nucleotide sequence: TGTGCCAGCAAATTTTGGGGGGGGACCCGGTCGGGCGGCTACACCTTC.

This rearrangement joins TRBV6-5 to TRBJ1-2, with a possible D match to TRBD1 (5 bases). Trimming left V 6 bases short and J 3 bases short, with 8 bases between. CDR1 is MNHEY, CDR2 SVGAGI, per germline. There are 12 residues in the CDR3. The CDR3 here is CASSDRYYGYTF. DNA for the CDR3: TGTGCCAGCAGCGACAGATACTATGGCTACACCTTC.

Here the CDR3 DNA reads TGTGCCAGTAGTGTAGGGATCTCCAATCAGCCCCAGCATTTT. This codes for CASSVGISNQPQHF. The chain combines TRBV19 with TRBJ1-5; D is uncertain. Germline-derived CDR1 and CDR2 are LNHDA and SQIVND (reference sequence). This CDR3 has 14 amino acids. With 5 bases removed from V and 3 bases from J, the gap between germline ends came to 11 bases.

This clone was detected a few times. This chain joins TRBV7-9 and TRBJ1-2; 10 nucleotides match TRBD1. CDR1 is SEHNR and CDR2 is FQNEAQ in the germline V gene (reference sequence). This CDR3 is 13 amino acids long. With V trimmed by 4 bases and J by 6 bases, 2 bases remained unmatched. Here the CDR3 reads CASSWTGGDGYTF. The CDR3 DNA reads TGTGCCAGCAGCTGGACAGGGGGAGATGGCTACACCTTC.

The chain is built from TRBV11-2 and TRBJ1-1; 8 positions match TRBD1. V was clipped by 5 bases and J by 4 bases; unmatched bases: 6. CDR1 and CDR2 (germline): SGHAT, FQNNGV. CDR3 length equals 14 residues. The CDR3 DNA sequence: TGTGCCAGCAGCCCACGACAGGGGACCACTGAAGCTTTCTTT. Translated: CASSPRQGTTEAFF.

This chain links TRBV5-1 with TRBJ1-1, with D hard to call. Trimming stripped 0 bases from V and 4 bases from J, with 4 bases between. The CDR3 spans 12 residues. The germline V gene has CDR1 SGHRS and CDR2 YFSETQ. DNA for the CDR3: TGCGCCAGCAGCTTGGGAGTCACTGAAGCTTTCTTT. Translating gives CASSLGVTEAFF.

This clone was counted only a few times. This same CDR3 is encoded by further DNA sequences in the sample. The genes are TRBV7-9 and TRBJ2-3; D remains ambiguous. The germline V and J ends were trimmed by 1 base and 6 bases, with 5 bases remaining between them. This CDR3 is 12 amino acids long. The germline V gene has CDR1 SEHNR and CDR2 FQNEAQ (reference sequence). The chain's CDR3 is CASSLVGDTQYF. The CDR3 bases are TGTGCCAGCAGCTTAGTAGGGGATACGCAGTATTTT.

The rearrangement links TRBV7-6 to TRBJ1-6; TRBD1 agrees at 7 bases. The J segment lost 9 bases and the V segment lost 8 bases, leaving 10 bases of the junction unmatched. The germline CDR1 and CDR2 sequences are SGHVS and FNYEAQ. CDR3 length: 14 amino acids. In nucleotides, the CDR3 is TGTGCCAGCGGGTCCCGACAGGGTACTTCACCCCTCCACTTT. As protein: CASGSRQGTSPLHF.

The chain recombines TRBV11-2 with TRBJ2-7; D is perhaps TRBD2 (7 bases). Germline V gene sequence: CDR1 SGHAT, CDR2 FQNNGV. The CDR3 has 13 amino acids. Between the trimmed V and J ends, which lost 6 bases and 2 bases, there was a span of 11 bases. CDR3 sequence reads: CASSRGGTYEQYF. CDR3 nucleotides: TGTGCCAGCAGTAGGGGGGGGACCTACGAGCAGTACTTC.

V usage is TRBV2 and J usage is TRBJ2-5, with D tentatively TRBD2 (6 bases). This CDR3 spans 11 amino acids. V gave up 8 bases and J gave up 3 bases, with 7 bases separating them. From germline, CDR1 is SNHLY and CDR2 FYNNEI. The chain's CDR3 is CASGGEETQYF. The CDR3 DNA is TGTGCCAGCGGAGGGGAAGAGACCCAGTACTTC. Combining the CDR3 with reference TRBV2 and TRBJ2-5 gives the whole variable domain EPEVTQTPSHQVTQMGQEVILRCVPISNHLYFYWYRQILGQKVEFLVSFYNNEISEKSEIFDDQFSVERPDGSNFTLKIRSTKLEDSAMYFCASGGEETQYFGPGTRLLVL.

This clone was counted once. This CDR3 reads CASSYSDRVSAFF. In DNA form, the CDR3 reads TGTGCCAGCAGTTACTCTGACAGGGTTTCAGCTTTCTTT. V usage is TRBV6-5 and J usage is TRBJ1-1, with 7 bases aligning to TRBD1. The CDR3 runs 13 residues. The J segment lost 10 bases and the V segment lost 0 bases, leaving 5 bases of the junction unmatched. Germline CDR1 MNHEY, CDR2 SVGAGI.

The J gene is TRBJ1-1, the V gene TRBV2; D remains unclear. Germline values: CDR1 SNHLY, CDR2 FYNNEI. This CDR3 is built from 14 residues. V lost 2 bases and J lost 6, with 13 bases in between. The CDR3 DNA is TGTGCCAGCAGTGAATCGGACCAGTGGCCTGAAGCTTTCTTT. Residues: CASSESDQWPEAFF. Full variable domain (remainder filled in from reference TRBV2 and TRBJ1-1): EPEVTQTPSHQVTQMGQEVILRCVPISNHLYFYWYRQILGQKVEFLVSFYNNEISEKSEIFDDQFSVERPDGSNFTLKIRSTKLEDSAMYFCASSESDQWPEAFFGQGTRLTVV.

The rearrangement links TRBV19 to TRBJ1-1, with a tentative D call TRBD1 (5 bases). Trimming removed 4 bases at V and 4 bases at J, with 13 bases between. CDR1 is LNHDA and CDR2 is SQIVND in the germline V gene (reference sequence). The CDR3 contains 14 residues. This chain's CDR3 is CASSRGVSSTEAFF. CDR3 sequence (DNA): TGTGCCAGTAGTAGAGGGGTCTCAAGCACTGAAGCTTTCTTT.

The rearrangement links TRBV6-5 to TRBJ2-7; 8 positions agree with TRBD1. The CDR3 contains 15 residues. Trimming at V came to 2 bases and at J to 3 bases, leaving 6 bases not matched to a gene. From germline, CDR1 is MNHEY and CDR2 SVGAGI. The DNA for the CDR3 is TGTGCCAGCAGTTACGGGGGGACAGGAGGCTACGAGCAGTACTTC. Amino acid sequence: CASSYGGTGGYEQYF.

This rearrangement joins TRBV6-6 to TRBJ2-2; the match to TRBD1 covers 7 bases. V gave up 6 bases and J gave up 4 bases; unmatched junction bases: 5. The CDR3 is made up of 14 amino acids. CDR1 and CDR2 (germline): MNHNY, SVGAGI (reference sequence). CDR3: CASSPRGSTGELFF. DNA of the CDR3: TGTGCCAGCAGCCCCAGGGGGAGCACCGGGGAGCTGTTTTTT.